The T cell receptor (beta chain) described here comes from a study of T cell responses to AZD1222 COVID-19 vaccine. Study outcomes and limitations: Nearly half of spike-specific TCRs reportedly target variant regions that are unmutated in the B.1.351 and B.1.1.7 variants. Regions 160-218 and 743-854 dominated among vaccine-associated CD4 TCRs spanning spike. A mostly white British donor set with more females was recruited, and clonal diversity was possibly underestimated. Only five or six individuals given AZD1222 were seropositive at baseline.

Trimming cost V 8 bases and J 5 bases; bases outside gene matches: 11. The V gene's germline CDR1 is GTSNPN and CDR2 SVGIG (reference sequence). This CDR3 has 13 residues. This table comes from immunoSEQ multiplex PCR, and its TCRdb copy is limited to in-frame clones, with some not included. The sample yields roughly 49,000 clones, 70% to 85% seen once. This clone was observed once. Its specificity is unknown. V is TRBV30 and J is TRBJ1-2, with TRBD1 matching over 7 bases. Sequences were derived from peripheral blood, sampled on day 0 of MenACWY control vaccination. The receptor was derived from an adult in good health. CDR3 loop: CAATPGQNYGYTF. For the CDR3, the DNA is TGTGCCGCCACTCCGGGACAGAATTATGGCTACACCTTC. The whole variable domain, remainder taken from reference TRBV30 and TRBJ1-2, is SQTIHQWPATLVQPVGSPLSLECTVEGTSNPNLYWYRQAAGRGLQLLFYSVGIGQISSEVPQNLSASRPQDRQFILSSKKLLLSDSGFYLCAATPGQNYGYTFGSGTRLTVV.